What follows is one T cell receptor (beta chain) and its context. Original processing notes: For nucleated cells, counts were estimated from reference gene primer amplification. The repertoire was sequenced with immunoSEQ multiplex PCR; TCRdb's copy has only in-frame clones and lacks some. D and trimming come from the DNA, and the V and J calls and clone size come from that table. The table includes under 200,000 clones, around 84% detected once. The CDR3 runs to 15 residues. The ends were cut back, 1 base at V and 4 bases at J, with 11 bases in the middle. Germline lookup yields CDR1 SGHRS and CDR2 YFSETQ. This specimen belongs to a study of blood T cell repertoires in COVID-19. Study context: The analysed material was cDNA or gDNA that came from T cells, B-cell-depleted T cells, or PBMCs.

Recruited during active infection, patients (from Seattle) were subsequently followed longitudinally. Sequencing input: peripheral blood. The chain links TRBV5-1 to TRBJ1-4; D possibly corresponds to TRBD1 (5 bases). The sequence derives from a woman in her seventies with COVID-19, enrolled during active disease. CDR3 amino acids: CASSLMGGDNEKLFF. The CDR3 nucleotides are TGCGCCAGCAGCTTGATGGGGGGAGATAATGAAAAACTGTTTTTT. Looking up the rest from reference TRBV5-1 and TRBJ1-4 gives the full variable domain: KAGVTQTPRYLIKTRGQQVTLSCSPISGHRSVSWYQQTPGQGLQFLFEYFSETQRNKGNFPGRFSGRQFSNSRSEMNVSTLELGDSALYLCASSLMGGDNEKLFFGSGTQLSVL.